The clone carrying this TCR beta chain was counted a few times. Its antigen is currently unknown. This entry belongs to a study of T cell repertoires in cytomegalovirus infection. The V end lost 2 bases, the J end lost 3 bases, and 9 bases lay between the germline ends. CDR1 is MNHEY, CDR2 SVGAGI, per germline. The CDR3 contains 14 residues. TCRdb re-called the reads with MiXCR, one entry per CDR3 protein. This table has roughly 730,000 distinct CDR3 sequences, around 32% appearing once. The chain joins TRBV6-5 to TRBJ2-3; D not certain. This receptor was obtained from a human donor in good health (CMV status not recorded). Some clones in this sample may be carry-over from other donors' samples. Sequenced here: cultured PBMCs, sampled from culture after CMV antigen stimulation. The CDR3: CASSYEGITDTQYF. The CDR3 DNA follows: TGTGCCAGCAGTTACGAAGGGATTACAGATACGCAGTATTTT.